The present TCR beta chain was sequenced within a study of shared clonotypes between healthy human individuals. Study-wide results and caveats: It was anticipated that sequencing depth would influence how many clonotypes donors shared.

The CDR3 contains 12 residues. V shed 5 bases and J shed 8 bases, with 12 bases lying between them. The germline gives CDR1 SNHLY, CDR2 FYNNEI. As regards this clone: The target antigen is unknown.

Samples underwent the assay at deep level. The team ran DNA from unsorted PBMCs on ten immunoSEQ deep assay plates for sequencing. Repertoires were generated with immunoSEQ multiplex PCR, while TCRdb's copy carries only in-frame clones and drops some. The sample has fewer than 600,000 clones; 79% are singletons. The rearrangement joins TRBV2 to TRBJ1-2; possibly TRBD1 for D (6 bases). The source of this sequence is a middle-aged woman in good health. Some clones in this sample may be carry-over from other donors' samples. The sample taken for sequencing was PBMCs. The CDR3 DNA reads TGTGCCAGCAGTTTTACAGGGTTGGGCTACACCTTC. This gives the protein CASSFTGLGYTF.